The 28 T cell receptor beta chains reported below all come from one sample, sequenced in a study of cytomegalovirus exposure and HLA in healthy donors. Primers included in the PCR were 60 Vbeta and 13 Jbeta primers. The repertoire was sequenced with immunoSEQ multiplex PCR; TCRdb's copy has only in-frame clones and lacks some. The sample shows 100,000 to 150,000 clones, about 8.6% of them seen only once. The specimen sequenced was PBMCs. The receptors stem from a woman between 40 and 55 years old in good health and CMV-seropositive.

The CDR3 spells CASSLQGWDTEAFF. The CDR3 bases are TGTGCCAGCAGCCTACAGGGGTGGGACACTGAAGCTTTCTTT. This rearrangement joins TRBV7-3 to TRBJ1-1, with 7 nucleotides matching TRBD1. The CDR3 contains 14 residues. The trim removed 5 bases at V and 3 bases at J, leaving 6 bases unmatched. Germline V gene sequence: CDR1 SGHTA, CDR2 FQGTGA.

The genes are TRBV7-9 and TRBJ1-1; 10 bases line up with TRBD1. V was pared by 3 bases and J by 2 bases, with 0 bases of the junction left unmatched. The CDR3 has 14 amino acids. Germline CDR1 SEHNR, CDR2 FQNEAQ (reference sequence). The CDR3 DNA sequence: TGTGCCAGCAGCTTGACAGGGGGCAACACTGAAGCTTTCTTT. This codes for CASSLTGGNTEAFF.

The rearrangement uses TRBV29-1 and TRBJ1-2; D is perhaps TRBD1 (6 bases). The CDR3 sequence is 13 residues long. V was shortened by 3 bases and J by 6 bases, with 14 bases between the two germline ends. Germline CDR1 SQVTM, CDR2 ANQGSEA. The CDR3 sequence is CSVEDSLINGYTF. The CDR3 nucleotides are TGCAGCGTTGAGGACAGCCTAATTAATGGCTACACCTTC.

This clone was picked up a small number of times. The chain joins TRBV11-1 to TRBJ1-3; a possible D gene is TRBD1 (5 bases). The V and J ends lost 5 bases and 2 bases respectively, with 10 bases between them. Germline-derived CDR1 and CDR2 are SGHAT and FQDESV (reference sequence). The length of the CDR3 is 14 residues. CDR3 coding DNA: TGTGCCAGCAGCGCCTTGGGGCCTGGAAACACCATATATTTT. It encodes CASSALGPGNTIYF.

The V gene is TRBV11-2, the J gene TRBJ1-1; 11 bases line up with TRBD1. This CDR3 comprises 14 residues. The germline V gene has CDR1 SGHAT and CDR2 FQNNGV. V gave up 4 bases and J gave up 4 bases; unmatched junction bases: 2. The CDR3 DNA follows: TGTGCCAGCAGCTCCGGGACAGGGGGCACTGAAGCTTTCTTT. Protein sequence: CASSSGTGGTEAFF.

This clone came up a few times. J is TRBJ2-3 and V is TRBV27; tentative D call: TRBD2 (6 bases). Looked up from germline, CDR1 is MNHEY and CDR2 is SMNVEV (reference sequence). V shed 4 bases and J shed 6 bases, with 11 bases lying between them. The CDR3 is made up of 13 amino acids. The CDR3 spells CASSWRGPDTQYF. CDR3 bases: TGTGCCAGCAGTTGGAGGGGCCCGGATACGCAGTATTTT.

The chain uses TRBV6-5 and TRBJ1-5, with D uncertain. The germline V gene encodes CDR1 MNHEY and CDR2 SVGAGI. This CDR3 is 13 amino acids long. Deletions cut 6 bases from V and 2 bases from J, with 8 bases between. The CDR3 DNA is TGTGCCAGCAGGGCTAGCGGCAATCAGCCCCAGCATTTT. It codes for CASRASGNQPQHF.

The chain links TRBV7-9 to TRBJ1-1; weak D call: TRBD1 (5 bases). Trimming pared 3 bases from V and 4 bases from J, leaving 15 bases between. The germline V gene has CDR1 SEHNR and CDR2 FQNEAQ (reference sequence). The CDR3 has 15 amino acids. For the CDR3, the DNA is TGTGCCAGCAGCTTCAAGGACACCCGAGGCACTGAAGCTTTCTTT. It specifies CASSFKDTRGTEAFF.

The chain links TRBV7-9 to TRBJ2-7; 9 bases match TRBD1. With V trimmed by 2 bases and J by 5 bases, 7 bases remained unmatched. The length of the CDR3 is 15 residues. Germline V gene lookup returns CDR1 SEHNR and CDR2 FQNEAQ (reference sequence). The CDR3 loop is CASSLPPGQGNEQYF. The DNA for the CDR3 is TGTGCCAGCAGCTTACCGCCGGGACAGGGTAACGAGCAGTACTTC.

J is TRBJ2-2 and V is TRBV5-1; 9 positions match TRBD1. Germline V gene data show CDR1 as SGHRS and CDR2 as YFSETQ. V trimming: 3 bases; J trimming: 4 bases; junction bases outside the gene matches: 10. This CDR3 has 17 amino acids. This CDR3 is CASSYAPGTGSTGELFF. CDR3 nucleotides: TGCGCCAGCAGCTACGCCCCCGGGACAGGGTCCACCGGGGAGCTGTTTTTT.

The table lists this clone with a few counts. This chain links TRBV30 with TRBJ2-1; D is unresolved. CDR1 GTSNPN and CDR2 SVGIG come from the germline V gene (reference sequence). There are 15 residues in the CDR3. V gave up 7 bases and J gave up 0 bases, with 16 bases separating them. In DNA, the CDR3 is TGTGCCTACTCGCGGCTGCGATTCTCCTACAATGAGCAGTTCTTC. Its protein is CAYSRLRFSYNEQFF.

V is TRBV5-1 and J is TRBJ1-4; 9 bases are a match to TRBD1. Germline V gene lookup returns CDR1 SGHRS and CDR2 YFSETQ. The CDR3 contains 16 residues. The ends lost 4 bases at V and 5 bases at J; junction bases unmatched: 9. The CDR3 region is CASSTRPGTGNEKLFF. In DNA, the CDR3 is TGCGCCAGCAGCACCCGGCCCGGGACAGGGAATGAAAAACTGTTTTTT.

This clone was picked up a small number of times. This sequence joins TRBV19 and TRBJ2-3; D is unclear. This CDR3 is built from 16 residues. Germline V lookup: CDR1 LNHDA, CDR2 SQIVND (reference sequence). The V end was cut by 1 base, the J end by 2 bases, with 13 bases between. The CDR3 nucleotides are TGTGCCAGTAGTATAGTGACCGCGGCCTTCACAGATACGCAGTATTTT. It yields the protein CASSIVTAAFTDTQYF. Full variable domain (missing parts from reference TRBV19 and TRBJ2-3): DGGITQSPKYLFRKEGQNVTLSCEQNLNHDAMYWYRQDPGQGLRLIYYSQIVNDFQKGDIAEGYSVSREKKESFPLTVTSAQKNPTAFYLCASSIVTAAFTDTQYFGPGTRLTVL.

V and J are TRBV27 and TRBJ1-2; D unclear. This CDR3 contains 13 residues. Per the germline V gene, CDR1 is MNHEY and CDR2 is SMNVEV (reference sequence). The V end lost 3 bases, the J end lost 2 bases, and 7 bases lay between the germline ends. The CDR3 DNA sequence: TGTGCCAGCAGTTTGACCAGGAACTATGGCTACACCTTC. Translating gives CASSLTRNYGYTF.

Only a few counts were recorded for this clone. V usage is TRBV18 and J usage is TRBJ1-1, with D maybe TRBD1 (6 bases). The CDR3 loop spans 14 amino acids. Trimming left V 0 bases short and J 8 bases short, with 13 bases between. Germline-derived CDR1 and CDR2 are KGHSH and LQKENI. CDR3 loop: CASSPPSRQAEAFF. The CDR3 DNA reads TGTGCCAGCTCACCACCGTCCAGACAGGCGGAAGCTTTCTTT.

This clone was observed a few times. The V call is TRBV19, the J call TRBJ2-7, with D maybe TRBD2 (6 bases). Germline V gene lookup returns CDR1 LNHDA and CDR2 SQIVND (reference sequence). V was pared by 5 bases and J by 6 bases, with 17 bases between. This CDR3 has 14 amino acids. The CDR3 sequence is CASSLGGATGEQYF. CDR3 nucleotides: TGTGCCAGTAGTCTCGGAGGGGCAACGGGCGAGCAGTACTTC.

CDR3 in amino acids: CASSLGLAVYNEQFF. In DNA form, the CDR3 reads TGTGCCAGCAGTTTGGGACTAGCGGTATACAATGAGCAGTTCTTC. This sequence joins TRBV27 and TRBJ2-1; 11 bases line up with TRBD2. Per germline, CDR1 MNHEY and CDR2 SMNVEV (reference sequence). The V segment lost 3 bases and the J segment 4 bases; nucleotides outside the gene matches: 2. The length of the CDR3 is 15 residues.

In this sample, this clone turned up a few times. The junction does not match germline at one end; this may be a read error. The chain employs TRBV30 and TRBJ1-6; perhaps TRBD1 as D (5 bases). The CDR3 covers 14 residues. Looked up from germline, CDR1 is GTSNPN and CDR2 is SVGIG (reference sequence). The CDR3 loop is CAWGSPGQNSPPPF. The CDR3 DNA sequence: TGTGCCTGGGGCTCCCCAGGGCAAAATTCACCCCCCCCCTTT.

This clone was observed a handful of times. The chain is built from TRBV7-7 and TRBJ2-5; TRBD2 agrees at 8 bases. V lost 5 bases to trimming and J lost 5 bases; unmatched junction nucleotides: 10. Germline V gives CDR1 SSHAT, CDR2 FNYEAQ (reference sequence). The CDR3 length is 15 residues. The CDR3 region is CASSGRGGAWETQYF. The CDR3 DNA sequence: TGTGCCAGCAGCGGTCGGGGGGGGGCCTGGGAGACCCAGTACTTC.

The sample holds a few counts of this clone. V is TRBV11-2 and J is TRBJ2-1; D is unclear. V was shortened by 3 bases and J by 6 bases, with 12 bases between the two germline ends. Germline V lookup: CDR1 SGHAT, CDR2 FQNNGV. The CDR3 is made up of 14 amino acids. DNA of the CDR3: TGTGCCAGCAGCTTCCACCCCCGAGGCAATGAGCAGTTCTTC. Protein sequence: CASSFHPRGNEQFF.

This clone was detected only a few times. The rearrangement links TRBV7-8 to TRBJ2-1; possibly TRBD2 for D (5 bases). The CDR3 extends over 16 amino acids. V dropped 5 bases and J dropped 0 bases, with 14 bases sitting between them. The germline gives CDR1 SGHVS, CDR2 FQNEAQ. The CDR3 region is CASSPRRFFSYNEQFF. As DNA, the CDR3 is TGTGCCAGCAGCCCTCGGAGGTTTTTCTCCTACAATGAGCAGTTCTTC. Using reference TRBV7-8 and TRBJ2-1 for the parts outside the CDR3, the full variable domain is GAGVSQSPRYKVAKRGQDVALRCDPISGHVSLFWYQQALGQGPEFLTYFQNEAQLDKSGLPSDRFFAERPEGSVSTLKIQRTQQEDSAVYLCASSPRRFFSYNEQFFGPGTRLTVL.

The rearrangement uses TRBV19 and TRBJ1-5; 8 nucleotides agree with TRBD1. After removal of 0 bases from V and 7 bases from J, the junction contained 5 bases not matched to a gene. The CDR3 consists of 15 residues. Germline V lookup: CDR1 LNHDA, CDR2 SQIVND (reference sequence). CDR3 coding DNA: TGTGCCAGTAGTATAGACAGGGGGCCTCGGCAGCCCCAGCATTTT. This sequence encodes CASSIDRGPRQPQHF. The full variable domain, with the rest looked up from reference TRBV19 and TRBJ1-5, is DGGITQSPKYLFRKEGQNVTLSCEQNLNHDAMYWYRQDPGQGLRLIYYSQIVNDFQKGDIAEGYSVSREKKESFPLTVTSAQKNPTAFYLCASSIDRGPRQPQHFGDGTRLSIL.

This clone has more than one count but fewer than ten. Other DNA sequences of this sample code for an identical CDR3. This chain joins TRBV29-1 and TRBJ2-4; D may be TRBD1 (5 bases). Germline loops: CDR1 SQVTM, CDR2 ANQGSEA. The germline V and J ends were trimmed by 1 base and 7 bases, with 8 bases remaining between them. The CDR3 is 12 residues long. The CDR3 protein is CSVEGQGNIQYF. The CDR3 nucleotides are TGCAGCGTTGAAGGGCAGGGCAACATTCAGTACTTC.

The CDR3: CAWSGPERETQYF. In nucleotides, the CDR3 is TGTGCCTGGAGTGGGCCAGAACGAGAGACCCAGTACTTC. V is TRBV30 and J is TRBJ2-5; D is uncertain. V gave up 1 base and J gave up 4 bases, with 10 bases separating them. CDR1 and CDR2 from the germline V gene are GTSNPN and SVGIG (reference sequence). The CDR3 loop spans 13 amino acids.

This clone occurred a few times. Here the CDR3 reads CASSGRTGGSGANVLTF. DNA of the CDR3: TGTGCCAGCAGTGGGAGGACAGGTGGATCTGGGGCCAACGTCCTGACTTTC. The gene calls are TRBV2 and TRBJ2-6, with 7 nucleotides matching TRBD1. The ends lost 4 bases at V and 1 base at J; junction bases unmatched: 7. Germline loops: CDR1 SNHLY, CDR2 FYNNEI. This CDR3 spans 17 amino acids.

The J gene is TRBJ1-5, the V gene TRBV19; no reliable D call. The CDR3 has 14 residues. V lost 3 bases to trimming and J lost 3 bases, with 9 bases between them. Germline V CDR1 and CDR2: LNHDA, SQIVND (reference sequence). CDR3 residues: CASSIITINQPQHF. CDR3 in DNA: TGTGCCAGTAGTATTATAACTATCAATCAGCCCCAGCATTTT.

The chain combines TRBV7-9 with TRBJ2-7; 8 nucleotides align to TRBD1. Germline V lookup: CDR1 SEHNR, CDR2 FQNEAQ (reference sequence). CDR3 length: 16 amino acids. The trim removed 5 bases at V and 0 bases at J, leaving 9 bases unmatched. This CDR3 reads CASSDNRGFHSYEQYF. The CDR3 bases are TGTGCCAGCAGCGACAACAGGGGGTTTCACTCCTACGAGCAGTACTTC.

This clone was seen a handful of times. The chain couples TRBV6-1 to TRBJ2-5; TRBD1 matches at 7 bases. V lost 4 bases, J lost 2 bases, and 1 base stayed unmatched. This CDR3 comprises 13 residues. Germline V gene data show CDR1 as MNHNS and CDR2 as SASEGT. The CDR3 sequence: CASSGTGQETQYF. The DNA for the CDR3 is TGTGCCAGCAGTGGGACAGGACAAGAGACCCAGTACTTC.